The sequence of this TCR beta chain was determined in a study of CD8+ T cells in alopecia areata. The study's findings and limits: Sequenced scalp T cells also include alphabeta T cells resident in normal skin.

Researchers gathered lesional scalp punch biopsies and peripheral blood from patients with alopecia areata. CD4+ and CD8+ T cells were sorted from PBMCs stained for CD3, CD4 and CD8. RNA extraction was followed by reverse transcription into cDNA, which acted as the sequencing template. Using immunoSEQ multiplex PCR, the repertoire was profiled, and TCRdb retains in-frame clones only, with some absent. Here the sample spans 65,000 to 75,000 clones, about half being singletons. With 4 bases removed from V and 3 bases from J, the gap between germline ends came to 15 bases. The CDR3 extends over 15 amino acids. Germline-derived CDR1 and CDR2 are SGDLS and YYNGEE. This clone was seen more than once but under ten times. Its antigen is not identified.

J is TRBJ2-3 and V is TRBV9; D is perhaps TRBD2 (5 bases). The sequencing used CD8+ T cells sorted from blood, collected at week 0. The sequence came from a human donor with alopecia areata. CDR3 DNA sequence: TGTGCCAGCAGCACCGGGGAGTTTGGGACAGATACGCAGTATTTT. Residues: CASSTGEFGTDTQYF.